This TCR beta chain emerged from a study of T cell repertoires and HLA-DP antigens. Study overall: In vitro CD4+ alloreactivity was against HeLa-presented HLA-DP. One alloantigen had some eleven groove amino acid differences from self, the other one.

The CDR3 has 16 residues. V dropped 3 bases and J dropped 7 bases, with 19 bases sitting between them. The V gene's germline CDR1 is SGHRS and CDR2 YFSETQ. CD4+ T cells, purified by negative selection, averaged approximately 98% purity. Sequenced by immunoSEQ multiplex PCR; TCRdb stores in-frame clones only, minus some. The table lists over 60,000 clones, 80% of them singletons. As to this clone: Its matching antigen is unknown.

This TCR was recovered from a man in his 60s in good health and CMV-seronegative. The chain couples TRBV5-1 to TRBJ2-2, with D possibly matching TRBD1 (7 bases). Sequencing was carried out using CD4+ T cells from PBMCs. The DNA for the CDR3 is TGCGCCAGCAGCTGGGCAGGGGGGTCAGACAGCGGGGAGCTGTTTTTT. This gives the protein CASSWAGGSDSGELFF. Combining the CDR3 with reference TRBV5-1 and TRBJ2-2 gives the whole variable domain KAGVTQTPRYLIKTRGQQVTLSCSPISGHRSVSWYQQTPGQGLQFLFEYFSETQRNKGNFPGRFSGRQFSNSRSEMNVSTLELGDSALYLCASSWAGGSDSGELFFGEGSRLTVL.